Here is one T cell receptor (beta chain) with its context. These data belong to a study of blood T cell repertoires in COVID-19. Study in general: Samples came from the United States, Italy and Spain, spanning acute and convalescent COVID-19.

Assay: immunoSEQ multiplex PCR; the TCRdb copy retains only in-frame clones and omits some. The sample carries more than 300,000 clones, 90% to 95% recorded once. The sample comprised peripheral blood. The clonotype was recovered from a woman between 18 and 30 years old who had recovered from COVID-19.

The CDR3 nucleotides read TGTGCCTGGAGCCGGGGTGGAACGTCTGGCTACACCTTC. Translated: CAWSRGGTSGYTF. The chain uses TRBV30 and TRBJ1-2, with D uncertain. This CDR3 spans 13 amino acids. CDR1 and CDR2 from the germline V gene are GTSNPN and SVGIG (reference sequence). Trimming left V 3 bases short and J 7 bases short, with 15 bases between.